A single sample is the source of the 8 T cell receptor beta chains below, sequenced in a study of T cells in localized non-small cell lung cancer. TCRdb keeps only in-frame clones here, not all; method: immunoSEQ multiplex PCR. The sample yields 70,000 or so clones, roughly 83% seen once. This specimen consisted of peripheral blood, obtained before any cancer treatment. The receptors originated from a female donor older than 55 with stage I lung adenocarcinoma.

The rearrangement uses TRBV18 and TRBJ1-4; D is unresolved. V lost 5 bases and J 0 bases, leaving 7 bases between the germline ends. The CDR3 is 14 residues long. The germline CDR1 and CDR2 sequences are KGHSH and LQKENI. The CDR3 reads CASSRTSTNEKLFF. CDR3 bases: TGTGCCAGCTCAAGGACTTCAACTAATGAAAAACTGTTTTTT.

The chain recombines TRBV13 with TRBJ2-5; 7 positions match TRBD2. This CDR3 has 16 amino acids. CDR1 PRHDT and CDR2 FYEKMQ come from the germline V gene (reference sequence). The trim removed 0 bases at V and 0 bases at J, leaving 4 bases unmatched. CDR3 DNA sequence: TGTGCCAGCAGCTTAGGCCTGACTAGCAACCAAGAGACCCAGTACTTC. Its translation is CASSLGLTSNQETQYF.

The chain has TRBV27 and TRBJ2-7, with D uncertain. The germline gives CDR1 MNHEY, CDR2 SMNVEV (reference sequence). The CDR3 totals 14 residues. Trimming pared 5 bases from V and 1 base from J, leaving 12 bases between. The DNA of the CDR3 is TGTGCCAGCAGTCCCCGGACGCCTTCCTACGAGCAGTACTTC. Amino acids: CASSPRTPSYEQYF.

The V gene is TRBV19, the J gene TRBJ1-2; the D is unclear. V was pared by 8 bases and J by 0 bases, with 16 bases between. The CDR3 runs to 15 residues. CDR1 and CDR2 (germline): LNHDA, SQIVND (reference sequence). This CDR3 reads CASRAASLANYGYTF. The CDR3 DNA is TGTGCCAGTCGGGCAGCGAGCCTAGCTAACTATGGCTACACCTTC.

This sequence joins TRBV7-9 and TRBJ2-6, with unresolved D. V was shortened by 5 bases and J by 0 bases, with 5 bases between the two germline ends. The CDR3 is 14 amino acids. The V gene's germline CDR1 is SEHNR and CDR2 FQNEAQ (reference sequence). The CDR3 protein is CASSPSSGANVLTF. The CDR3 nucleotides read TGTGCCAGCAGCCCCTCCTCTGGGGCCAACGTCCTGACTTTC. The full variable domain, with the rest looked up from reference TRBV7-9 and TRBJ2-6, is DTGVSQNPRHKITKRGQNVTFRCDPISEHNRLYWYRQTLGQGPEFLTYFQNEAQLEKSRLLSDRFSAERPKGSFSTLEIQRTEQGDSAMYLCASSPSSGANVLTFGAGSRLTVL.

The V and J genes are TRBV7-2 and TRBJ1-2; 7 bases align to TRBD1. The germline V gene encodes CDR1 SGHTA and CDR2 FQGNSA. Trimming took 4 bases from V and 1 from J; bases not matched to a gene: 12. The CDR3 consists of 17 residues. The CDR3 DNA sequence: TGTGCCAGCAGCTATCAGGGGGGCCTGGCACTTAACTATGGCTACACCTTC. Encoded protein: CASSYQGGLALNYGYTF. Drawing the rest from reference TRBV7-2 and TRBJ1-2, the complete variable domain is GAGVSQSPSNKVTEKGKDVELRCDPISGHTALYWYRQSLGQGLEFLIYFQGNSAPDKSGLPSDRFSAERTGGSVSTLTIQRTQQEDSAVYLCASSYQGGLALNYGYTFGSGTRLTVV.

A few counts support this clone. The V and J genes are TRBV2 and TRBJ1-6; 7 nucleotides match TRBD1. V lost 4 bases, J lost 7 bases, and 7 bases stayed unmatched. CDR1 SNHLY and CDR2 FYNNEI come from the germline V gene. This CDR3 is 15 amino acids long. CDR3 region: CASSGTGGGNSPLHF. The CDR3 DNA sequence: TGTGCCAGCAGTGGGACAGGCGGGGGGAATTCACCCCTCCACTTT.

J is TRBJ2-7 and V is TRBV4-1; either TRBD1 or TRBD2 may fit D (6 bases each). V gave up 0 bases and J gave up 2 bases, with 14 bases separating them. This CDR3 is built from 16 residues. Germline V gene lookup returns CDR1 MGHRA and CDR2 YSYEKL. CDR3 region: CASSQDLEGQAYEQYF. CDR3 bases: TGCGCCAGCAGCCAAGATTTGGAGGGACAAGCCTACGAGCAGTACTTC.